Below are 32 T cell receptor beta chains sequenced from a single sample in a study of blood T cell repertoires in COVID-19 (dated by TCRdb to between 2020 and 2021). Library construction relied on the immunoSEQ multiplex PCR assay. As stored in TCRdb, this immuneACCESS dataset retains in-frame rearrangements with V and J assigned. A fraction of the clones does not appear; measured against another copy, unresolved V genes explain less than half of the discrepancy, and the remainder lacks a known reason. This sample comprises some 130,000 clones, over 75% of them detected only once. The ten largest clonotypes hold 3.6% of the sample. Sequencing was performed on peripheral blood. Source of these receptors: a woman aged 60-75 years with acute or convalescent COVID-19.

The CDR3 region has the DNA TGTGCCAGCAGTCCTCCTCTGGGAGGGAGTATCGGCTACACCTTC. Translating gives CASSPPLGGSIGYTF. The rearrangement uses TRBV28 and TRBJ1-2; D gene uncertain. V was cut by 5 bases and J by 8 bases, with 21 bases left in between. The CDR3 spans 15 residues. The germline V gene encodes CDR1 MDHEN and CDR2 SYDVKM.

This clone has just a few counts. The chain uses TRBV2 and TRBJ1-4; D gene unclear. Looked up from germline, CDR1 is SNHLY and CDR2 is FYNNEI. V lost 1 base, J lost 7 bases, and 13 bases lay in between. The length of the CDR3 is 15 residues. The CDR3 sequence is CASSEETVLGEKLFF. CDR3 sequence (DNA): TGTGCCAGCAGTGAAGAAACAGTCTTGGGTGAAAAACTGTTTTTT.

CDR3 in DNA: TGTGCCACTTTAACAGGGGATGATCAGCCCCAGCATTTT. The encoded protein is CATLTGDDQPQHF. The genes are TRBV19 and TRBJ1-5; TRBD1 aligns across 7 bases. CDR3 length equals 13 residues. The germline CDR1 and CDR2 sequences are LNHDA and SQIVND (reference sequence). The V and J ends lost 10 bases and 5 bases, in that order; junction bases with no gene match: 8.

This clone was seen a handful of times. The chain is built from TRBV3-1 (or the pseudogene TRBV3-2) and TRBJ1-2, with 7 bases matching TRBD1. The germline V gene has CDR1 LGHDT and CDR2 YNNKEL (reference sequence). V gave up 0 bases and J gave up 7 bases; unmatched junction bases: 5. This CDR3 region has 14 residues. CDR3 sequence (DNA): TGTGCCAGCAGCCAAGAAAGGCAGGGGGGTGGCTACACCTTC. Its protein product is CASSQERQGGGYTF.

The chain couples TRBV7-9 to TRBJ2-3; D perhaps matches TRBD2 (5 bases). This CDR3 has 14 residues. The V gene's germline CDR1 is SEHNR and CDR2 FQNEAQ (reference sequence). The germline V and J ends were trimmed by 3 bases and 2 bases, with 9 bases remaining between them. CDR3: CASSLGAPTDTQYF. The CDR3 region has the DNA TGTGCCAGCAGCTTGGGAGCCCCCACAGATACGCAGTATTTT.

The rearrangement links TRBV3-1 (or the pseudogene TRBV3-2) to TRBJ1-2; D is uncertain. V lost 0 bases, J lost 8 bases, and 10 bases lay in between. Looked up from germline, CDR1 is LGHDT and CDR2 is YNNKEL (reference sequence). The CDR3 has 13 amino acids. CDR3 sequence reads: CASSQDGGSGYTF. CDR3 nucleotide sequence: TGTGCCAGCAGCCAAGATGGAGGGAGCGGCTACACCTTC.

V is TRBV29-1 and J is TRBJ1-4, with D maybe TRBD1 (6 bases). The CDR3 is 14 amino acids. Trimming stripped 6 bases from V and 7 bases from J, with 18 bases between. CDR1 SQVTM and CDR2 ANQGSEA come from the germline V gene. The CDR3 protein is CSVAWGQGSEKLFF. CDR3 DNA sequence: TGCAGCGTGGCCTGGGGGCAGGGCAGTGAAAAACTGTTTTTT. Full variable domain (missing parts from reference TRBV29-1 and TRBJ1-4): SAVISQKPSRDICQRGTSLTIQCQVDSQVTMMFWYRQQPGQSLTLIATANQGSEATYESGFVIDKFPISRPNLTFSTLTVSNMSPEDSSIYLCSVAWGQGSEKLFFGSGTQLSVL.

This clone was observed a single time. V usage is TRBV29-1 and J usage is TRBJ2-1; tentative D call: TRBD1 (5 bases). Per the germline V gene, CDR1 is SQVTM and CDR2 is ANQGSEA. V shed 5 bases and J shed 0 bases, with 14 bases lying between them. The CDR3 contains 15 residues. For the CDR3, the DNA is TGCAGCGTTAAGCAATCAGGGATCTCCTACAATGAGCAGTTCTTC. Protein product: CSVKQSGISYNEQFF.

The table lists this clone with a few counts. The chain carries TRBV6-5 and TRBJ2-1, with D possibly being TRBD2 (6 bases). The CDR3 sequence is 11 residues long. Germline V gene sequence: CDR1 MNHEY, CDR2 SVGAGI. V dropped 6 bases and J dropped 15 bases, with 15 bases sitting between them. The CDR3 spells CASSDPTRLFF. For the CDR3, the DNA is TGTGCCAGCAGCGACCCGACTAGACTGTTCTTC.

The rearrangement joins TRBV18 to TRBJ2-2; TRBD2 might be the D (5 bases). Per the germline V gene, CDR1 is KGHSH and CDR2 is LQKENI. Trimming took 3 bases from V and 5 from J, leaving 19 bases between them. CDR3 length: 17 residues. For the CDR3, the DNA is TGTGCCAGCTCACCCTCCACTCTTCAGCGCGGGACCGGGGAGCTGTTTTTT. This translates into CASSPSTLQRGTGELFF.

The rearrangement uses TRBV9 and TRBJ2-3; a weak D match, TRBD1 (7 bases). Germline values: CDR1 SGDLS, CDR2 YYNGEE. V lost 3 bases and J 2 bases, leaving 19 bases between the germline ends. The CDR3 contains 17 residues. The CDR3 protein is CASSARQGGGVTDTQYF. The CDR3 DNA follows: TGTGCCAGCAGCGCTAGACAGGGAGGAGGTGTCACAGATACGCAGTATTTT.

V and J are TRBV28 and TRBJ2-1; D unresolved. The germline CDR1 and CDR2 sequences are MDHEN and SYDVKM. V lost 6 bases, J lost 8 bases, and 14 bases lay in between. The CDR3 sequence is 13 residues long. CDR3 DNA sequence: TGTGCCAGCAGATCCCCCAATTCGGATGAGCAGTTCTTC. Its protein product is CASRSPNSDEQFF.

This clone was observed a single time. This sequence joins TRBV4-1 and TRBJ1-4, with D perhaps matching TRBD1 (5 bases). The CDR3 sequence is 16 residues long. V was shortened by 2 bases and J by 7 bases, with 17 bases between the two germline ends. CDR1 and CDR2 (germline): MGHRA, YSYEKL. The CDR3 protein is CASSQPGGVSREKLFF. For the CDR3, the DNA is TGCGCCAGCAGCCAACCCGGGGGGGTCTCTCGTGAAAAACTGTTTTTT.

The chain uses TRBV15 and TRBJ1-2; D possibly corresponds to TRBD1 (6 bases). Deletions cut 5 bases from V and 8 bases from J, with 15 bases between. Germline CDR1 and CDR2: LNHNV and YYDKDF (reference sequence). The CDR3 spans 13 residues. CDR3 nucleotide sequence: TGTGCCACCAGCCCAGACAGGTCGAGGGGCTACACCTTC. This translates into CATSPDRSRGYTF.

The chain couples TRBV28 to TRBJ2-1, with D unresolved. Between the trimmed V and J ends, which lost 5 bases and 4 bases, there was a span of 15 bases. Germline values: CDR1 MDHEN, CDR2 SYDVKM. This CDR3 is built from 15 residues. CDR3 coding DNA: TGTGCCAGCAGTCCAGCAGGTCCGCAATACAATGAGCAGTTCTTC. Encoded protein: CASSPAGPQYNEQFF.

V usage is TRBV7-3 and J usage is TRBJ2-2; weak D call: TRBD1 (6 bases). This CDR3 has 15 amino acids. Germline values: CDR1 SGHTA, CDR2 FQGTGA. V was trimmed by 5 bases and J by 7 bases, leaving 17 bases between them. CDR3 loop: CASSRGVGASGELFF. CDR3 coding DNA: TGTGCCAGCAGCCGAGGAGTGGGGGCGAGCGGGGAGCTGTTTTTT.

The chain couples TRBV3-1 (or the pseudogene TRBV3-2) to TRBJ2-5; 7 nucleotides line up with TRBD2. The CDR3 has 14 residues. Unmatched junction bases numbered 11, after V lost 7 bases and J lost 6 bases. The germline gives CDR1 LGHDT, CDR2 YNNKEL (reference sequence). The CDR3 reads CASTPEGGSKTQYF. In DNA form, the CDR3 reads TGTGCCAGCACCCCTGAGGGAGGGTCGAAGACCCAGTACTTC.

This clone has only one observation. The V call is TRBV6-1, the J call TRBJ2-6, with D tentatively TRBD2 (6 bases). Germline values: CDR1 MNHNS, CDR2 SASEGT. V lost 2 bases to trimming and J lost 1 base, with 9 bases between them. This CDR3 comprises 16 residues. In DNA, the CDR3 is TGTGCCAGCAGTGAACTGGGGAGGTCTGGGGCCAACGTCCTGACTTTC. Translation: CASSELGRSGANVLTF.

The V call is TRBV28, the J call TRBJ1-5, with TRBD1 matching 8 bases. The germline gives CDR1 MDHEN, CDR2 SYDVKM. V lost 5 bases and J lost 0; bases outside the gene matches: 6. This CDR3 has 16 residues. The CDR3 region is CASSPPGQGSNQPQHF. In DNA, the CDR3 is TGTGCCAGCAGTCCTCCCGGACAGGGTAGCAATCAGCCCCAGCATTTT.

The chain links TRBV28 to TRBJ1-1; D may be TRBD1 (6 bases). The CDR3 contains 18 residues. V was clipped by 2 bases and J by 6 bases, with 25 bases between them. Germline CDR1 and CDR2: MDHEN and SYDVKM. CDR3 in amino acids: CASSLNARDSFYRAEAFF. CDR3 DNA: TGTGCCAGCAGTTTAAACGCCCGGGATTCCTTCTACAGGGCTGAAGCTTTCTTT.

This chain uses TRBV5-4 with TRBJ1-1; D is uncertain. Per the germline V gene, CDR1 is SGHNT and CDR2 is YYREEE (reference sequence). Trimming took off 2 bases at V and 0 bases at J, with 11 bases between the two ends. This CDR3 has 15 amino acids. As DNA, the CDR3 is TGTGCCAGCAGCTTAGGCGGAACCATGAACACTGAAGCTTTCTTT. Its translation: CASSLGGTMNTEAFF.

This clone was picked up one time. The V call is TRBV27, the J call TRBJ2-1; TRBD1 aligns across 9 bases. This CDR3 has 16 residues. Trimming cost V 6 bases and J 7 bases; bases outside gene matches: 13. Per the germline V gene, CDR1 is MNHEY and CDR2 is SMNVEV (reference sequence). The CDR3 protein is CASSTYDGTGSNEQFF. The CDR3 DNA sequence: TGTGCCAGCAGCACCTATGACGGGACAGGGTCTAATGAGCAGTTCTTC.

V is TRBV6-1 and J is TRBJ2-1; TRBD2 agrees at 12 bases. Germline V lookup: CDR1 MNHNS, CDR2 SASEGT. The CDR3 has 15 residues. Trimming at V came to 3 bases and at J to 8 bases, leaving 5 bases not matched to a gene. For the CDR3, the DNA is TGTGCCAGCAGTGACGGACTAGCGGGATGGGATGAGCAGTTCTTC. Translation: CASSDGLAGWDEQFF.

V is TRBV6-1 and J is TRBJ2-7; possible D gene TRBD2, 6 bases. Germline CDR1 is MNHNS and CDR2 is SASEGT. V was clipped by 0 bases and J by 3 bases, with 9 bases between them. This CDR3 comprises 14 residues. CDR3 coding DNA: TGTGCCAGCAGTGAAGCGACTAGTATCTACGAGCAGTACTTC. Translating gives CASSEATSIYEQYF.

This clone was recorded once. The junction differs from germline at one of its ends, possibly a read error. This sequence joins TRBV4-2 and TRBJ2-3, with a tentative D call TRBD2 (5 bases). The CDR3 is 12 amino acids. CDR1 and CDR2 (germline): LGHNA, YNFKEQ. CDR3 sequence (DNA): TGTGCCAGCAGCCAGGAGGAGAACCCGCGCTCATTT. Amino acid sequence: CASSQEENPRSF.

The rearrangement links TRBV7-9 to TRBJ1-2, with 8 bases identical to TRBD1. CDR1 SEHNR and CDR2 FQNEAQ come from the germline V gene (reference sequence). The ends lost 6 bases at V and 6 bases at J; junction bases unmatched: 3. The CDR3 spans 12 residues. CDR3 loop: CASRPTGDGYTF. DNA of the CDR3: TGTGCCAGCAGACCGACAGGGGATGGCTACACCTTC.

The chain recombines TRBV5-1 with TRBJ1-1, with D possibly matching TRBD1 (5 bases). The V end was cut by 5 bases, the J end by 3 bases, with 11 bases between. The CDR3 contains 13 residues. In germline, CDR1 is SGHRS, CDR2 YFSETQ. The CDR3 region is CASRRGRDTEAFF. CDR3 coding DNA: TGCGCCAGCAGAAGGGGCCGGGACACTGAAGCTTTCTTT. The variable domain in full, with the rest retrieved from reference TRBV5-1 and TRBJ1-1, is KAGVTQTPRYLIKTRGQQVTLSCSPISGHRSVSWYQQTPGQGLQFLFEYFSETQRNKGNFPGRFSGRQFSNSRSEMNVSTLELGDSALYLCASRRGRDTEAFFGQGTRLTVV.

The chain employs TRBV7-2 and TRBJ2-4, with TRBD2 identical over 11 bases. This CDR3 comprises 18 residues. Germline CDR1 SGHTA, CDR2 FQGNSA. V was pared by 5 bases and J by 0 bases, with 9 bases of the junction left unmatched. The CDR3 bases are TGTGCCAGCAGCCCGTTGGGACTAGCGGTTCGAGCCAAAAACATTCAGTACTTC. It translates to CASSPLGLAVRAKNIQYF.

V is TRBV6-1 and J is TRBJ2-3; TRBD2 matches 8 bases. V lost 2 bases to trimming and J lost 4 bases; unmatched junction nucleotides: 8. The CDR3 length is 16 residues. Germline assignment: CDR1 MNHNS and CDR2 SASEGT. The DNA of the CDR3 is TGTGCCAGCAGTGAATATCCACGGGGGGGCGCAGATACGCAGTATTTT. It encodes CASSEYPRGGADTQYF.

The gene calls are TRBV5-1 and TRBJ2-2, with TRBD2 as a possible D gene (6 bases). V gave up 3 bases and J gave up 1 base, with 10 bases separating them. Germline loops: CDR1 SGHRS, CDR2 YFSETQ. This CDR3 spans 15 amino acids. CDR3 protein: CASSSGDLNTGELFF. The CDR3 DNA follows: TGCGCCAGCAGCTCGGGGGACTTGAACACCGGGGAGCTGTTTTTT.

This chain connects TRBV10-3 to TRBJ2-7; 8 bases line up with TRBD2. CDR3 length: 15 residues. The ends lost 0 bases at V and 6 bases at J; junction bases unmatched: 7. Germline CDR1 ENHRY, CDR2 SYGVKD. The CDR3 protein is CAISESGTRGSEQYF. In nucleotides, the CDR3 is TGTGCCATCAGTGAGTCCGGGACTAGGGGTTCCGAGCAGTACTTC.

V usage is TRBV10-3 and J usage is TRBJ1-1; maybe TRBD1 (5 bases). Between the trimmed V and J ends, which lost 5 bases and 5 bases, there was a span of 21 bases. The germline gives CDR1 ENHRY, CDR2 SYGVKD. The CDR3 covers 16 residues. CDR3 loop: CAISFSLRDRGTEAFF. CDR3 DNA: TGTGCCATCAGTTTTTCTCTTAGGGACCGGGGGACTGAAGCTTTCTTT.